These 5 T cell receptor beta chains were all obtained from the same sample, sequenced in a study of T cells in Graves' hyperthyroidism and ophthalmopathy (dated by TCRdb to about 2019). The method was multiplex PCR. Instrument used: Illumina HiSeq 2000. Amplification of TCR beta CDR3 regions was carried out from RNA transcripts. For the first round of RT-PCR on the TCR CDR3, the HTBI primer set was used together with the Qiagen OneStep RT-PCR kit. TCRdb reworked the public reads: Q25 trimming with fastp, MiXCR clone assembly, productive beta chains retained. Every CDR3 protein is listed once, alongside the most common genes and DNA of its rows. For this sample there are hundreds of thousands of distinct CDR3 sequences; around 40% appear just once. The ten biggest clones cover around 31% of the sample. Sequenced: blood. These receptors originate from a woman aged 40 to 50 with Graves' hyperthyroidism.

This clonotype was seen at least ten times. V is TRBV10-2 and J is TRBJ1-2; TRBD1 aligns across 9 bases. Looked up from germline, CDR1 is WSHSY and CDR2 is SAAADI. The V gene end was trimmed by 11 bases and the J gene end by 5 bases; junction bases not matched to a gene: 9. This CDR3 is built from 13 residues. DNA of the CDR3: TGCGCCGGCCACCCTGGGACAGGGTATGGCTACACCTTC. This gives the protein CAGHPGTGYGYTF.

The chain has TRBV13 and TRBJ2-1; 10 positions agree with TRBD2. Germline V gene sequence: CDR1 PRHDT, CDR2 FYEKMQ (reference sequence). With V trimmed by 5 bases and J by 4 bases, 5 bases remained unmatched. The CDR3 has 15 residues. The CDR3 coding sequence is TGTGCCAGCAGCAGAAGCGGGGGGGCTTACAATGAGCAGTTCTTC. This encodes CASSRSGGAYNEQFF.

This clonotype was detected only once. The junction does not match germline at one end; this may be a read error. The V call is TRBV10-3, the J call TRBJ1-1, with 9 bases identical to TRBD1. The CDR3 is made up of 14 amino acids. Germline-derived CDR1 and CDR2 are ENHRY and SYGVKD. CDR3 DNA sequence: TGTGCCGTCAGGCCGGGACAGGGCAACACTGAAGCTTTCTTT. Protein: CAVRPGQGNTEAFF.

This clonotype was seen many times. The CDR3 DNA follows: TGCGCCAGCAGCCCGCGGACAGGAGGATGGTCACCCCTCCACTTT. This gives the protein CASSPRTGGWSPLHF. This chain uses TRBV4-1 with TRBJ1-6; the match to TRBD1 covers 7 bases. The junction had 10 bases not matched to a gene; V was cut back by 4 bases and J by 10 bases. The CDR3 is 15 residues long. Germline V gene sequence: CDR1 MGHRA, CDR2 YSYEKL.

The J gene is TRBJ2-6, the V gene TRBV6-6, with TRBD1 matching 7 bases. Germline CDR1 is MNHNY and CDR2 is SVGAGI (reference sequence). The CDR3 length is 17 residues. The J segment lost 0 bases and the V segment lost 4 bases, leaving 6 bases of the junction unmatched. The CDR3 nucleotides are TGTGCCAGCAGTTTCAGGACAGGCCTCTCTGGGGCCAACGTCCTGACTTTC. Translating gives CASSFRTGLSGANVLTF.